The 24 T cell receptor beta chains below all came from one sample that was sequenced in a study of shared clonotypes between healthy human individuals. Clones were read by immunoSEQ multiplex PCR, and TCRdb kept only the in-frame ones, dropping some. Here the sample spans about 2.4 million clones, 90% to 95% being singletons. Sequencing was done on a sample of naive CD4+ T cells from PBMCs. Indicated subset: CD45RA+ positively selected. The receptors stem from a man aged 18 to 30 in good health. Some clones in this sample may be carry-over from other donors' samples.

The V and J genes are TRBV7-9 and TRBJ2-7, with a weak D call TRBD2 (7 bases). From germline, CDR1 is SEHNR and CDR2 FQNEAQ (reference sequence). The CDR3 consists of 15 residues. The V gene lost 5 bases and the J gene lost 3 bases, with 17 bases spanning the gap. CDR3 in amino acids: CASSRGAGPLYEQYF. In nucleotides, the CDR3 is TGTGCCAGCAGCCGGGGGGCGGGACCACTCTACGAGCAGTACTTC. The full variable domain, its missing parts supplied by reference TRBV7-9 and TRBJ2-7, is DTGVSQNPRHKITKRGQNVTFRCDPISEHNRLYWYRQTLGQGPEFLTYFQNEAQLEKSRLLSDRFSAERPKGSFSTLEIQRTEQGDSAMYLCASSRGAGPLYEQYFGPGTRLTVT.

The chain combines TRBV25-1 with TRBJ2-5, with TRBD2 identical over 9 bases. The end of the DNA fits TRBJ2-7 better, so the J call may be wrong. CDR1 is MGHDK, CDR2 SYGVNS, per germline. This CDR3 contains 17 residues. CDR3: CASSETRASGISYEQYF. As DNA, the CDR3 is TGTGCCAGCAGTGAGACTCGGGCTAGCGGGATTTCCTACGAGCAGTACTTC.

The chain has TRBV6-5 and TRBJ1-1, with a possible D match to TRBD1 (6 bases). CDR1 MNHEY and CDR2 SVGAGI come from the germline V gene. The CDR3 covers 16 residues. Trimming stripped 3 bases from V and 1 base from J, with 15 bases between. The CDR3 spells CASSYGGGHRNTEAFF. The CDR3 DNA reads TGTGCCAGCAGTTATGGGGGCGGACACAGGAACACTGAAGCTTTCTTT.

The chain carries TRBV19 and TRBJ2-1; 10 nucleotides match TRBD2. The V segment lost 9 bases and the J segment 1 base; nucleotides outside the gene matches: 9. Germline lookup yields CDR1 LNHDA and CDR2 SQIVND (reference sequence). The CDR3 loop spans 16 amino acids. This CDR3 reads CASGTLTSGSYNEQFF. As DNA, the CDR3 is TGTGCCAGCGGGACCTTGACTAGCGGGTCCTACAATGAGCAGTTCTTC.

This chain uses TRBV5-1 with TRBJ2-7; a possible D gene is TRBD1 (8 bases). The V end was cut by 5 bases, the J end by 1 base, with 16 bases between. The CDR3 contains 15 residues. Germline V gene data show CDR1 as SGHRS and CDR2 as YFSETQ. This CDR3 is CASSSQGGISYEQYF. The CDR3 DNA sequence: TGCGCCAGCAGTTCACAGGGGGGGATTTCCTACGAGCAGTACTTC.

The V and J genes are TRBV4-1 and TRBJ2-3, with D hard to call. V lost 10 bases to trimming and J lost 3 bases, with 14 bases between them. Germline V gene sequence: CDR1 MGHRA, CDR2 YSYEKL. The CDR3 is 13 amino acids. CDR3 nucleotide sequence: TGCGCCACCAGAAGATGGGATACAGATACGCAGTATTTT. This encodes CATRRWDTDTQYF.

The chain carries TRBV5-1 and TRBJ2-7, with TRBD1 identical over 9 bases. With 4 bases clipped from V and 5 bases from J, the junction kept 7 bases outside the gene matches. Per germline, CDR1 SGHRS and CDR2 YFSETQ. This CDR3 comprises 14 residues. The CDR3 DNA reads as TGCGCCAGCAGCCTAGGGACAGGGACCCACGAGCAGTACTTC. Translating it yields CASSLGTGTHEQYF.

The V gene is TRBV7-8, the J gene TRBJ1-5; the D gene is possibly TRBD1 (5 bases). V gave up 6 bases and J gave up 3 bases, with 9 bases separating them. The CDR3 spans 13 residues. CDR1 is SGHVS, CDR2 FQNEAQ, per germline. DNA for the CDR3: TGTGCCAGCAGTGCAGGGCCCAATCAGCCCCAGCATTTT. Translating gives CASSAGPNQPQHF.

This sequence joins TRBV6-5 and TRBJ2-3; TRBD1 or TRBD2 may be the D gene (6 bases each). The germline gives CDR1 MNHEY, CDR2 SVGAGI. The CDR3 totals 15 residues. Trimming cost V 1 base and J 3 bases, with 11 bases left between them. This chain's CDR3 is CASSYFGGTTDTQYF. CDR3 DNA: TGTGCCAGCAGTTACTTTGGGGGGACAACAGATACGCAGTATTTT.

This chain uses TRBV6-5 with TRBJ1-5, with 7 positions matching TRBD1. V lost 2 bases and J lost 4; bases outside the gene matches: 5. CDR3 size: 15 residues. The V gene's germline CDR1 is MNHEY and CDR2 SVGAGI. The DNA for the CDR3 is TGTGCCAGCAGTTACACAGGGGTGGGTAATCAGCCCCAGCATTTT. Translated: CASSYTGVGNQPQHF.

This rearrangement joins TRBV2 to TRBJ2-1; D remains unclear. The CDR3 loop spans 14 amino acids. With 3 bases removed from V and 3 bases from J, the gap between germline ends came to 9 bases. Germline V lookup: CDR1 SNHLY, CDR2 FYNNEI. Here the CDR3 DNA reads TGTGCCAGCAGTGAGGGTTCCCGCTACAATGAGCAGTTCTTC. Its translation is CASSEGSRYNEQFF.

This chain joins TRBV10-3 and TRBJ1-4; a possible D gene is TRBD1 (5 bases). V lost 2 bases, J lost 4 bases, and 8 bases lay in between. The CDR3 contains 14 residues. CDR1 ENHRY and CDR2 SYGVKD come from the germline V gene. The CDR3 here is CAISEPGNNEKLFF. CDR3 sequence (DNA): TGTGCCATCAGTGAGCCAGGGAATAATGAAAAACTGTTTTTT.

This chain connects TRBV7-9 to TRBJ2-5; maybe TRBD2 (5 bases). Germline V CDR1 and CDR2: SEHNR, FQNEAQ (reference sequence). Trimming shortened V by 1 base and J by 1 base, and 10 bases separated the two germline ends. The CDR3 contains 15 residues. The CDR3 nucleotides are TGTGCCAGCAGCTTAGGACTACCGTCCCAAGAGACCCAGTACTTC. It translates to CASSLGLPSQETQYF.

This chain links TRBV28 with TRBJ2-6; no clear D gene. This CDR3 is built from 16 residues. V was cut by 5 bases and J by 4 bases, with 15 bases left in between. CDR1 and CDR2 (germline): MDHEN, SYDVKM. CDR3 nucleotides: TGTGCCAGCAGTGTCAATACGGCGAACGGGGCCAACGTCCTGACTTTC. This encodes CASSVNTANGANVLTF.

V is TRBV6-6 and J is TRBJ2-1, with 7 nucleotides matching TRBD2. CDR3 length equals 16 residues. J was trimmed by 0 bases and V by 6 bases; bases with no gene match: 8. The germline CDR1 and CDR2 sequences are MNHNY and SVGAGI (reference sequence). CDR3 protein: CASRGGTASSYNEQFF. CDR3 sequence (DNA): TGTGCCAGCAGGGGAGGGACGGCCAGCTCCTACAATGAGCAGTTCTTC.

The chain couples TRBV7-2 to TRBJ2-3; possibly TRBD1 for D (6 bases). V was trimmed by 3 bases and J by 2 bases, leaving 15 bases between them. There are 16 residues in the CDR3. Germline lookup yields CDR1 SGHTA and CDR2 FQGNSA. The CDR3 DNA follows: TGTGCCAGCAGCTTCAGGGGCAACACGGCCACAGATACGCAGTATTTT. Amino acids: CASSFRGNTATDTQYF.

This chain uses TRBV6-6 with TRBJ1-2; tentatively, D is TRBD1 (6 bases). The CDR3 is 15 residues long. Trimming took 5 bases from V and 4 from J, leaving 17 bases between them. Germline V CDR1 and CDR2: MNHNY, SVGAGI (reference sequence). The CDR3 DNA reads TGTGCCAGCAGTCCCGGACAGCGATACTTCTATGGCTACACCTTC. It specifies CASSPGQRYFYGYTF.

The chain employs TRBV6-5 and TRBJ1-2; TRBD1 agrees at 12 bases. CDR1 is MNHEY, CDR2 SVGAGI, per germline. V was pared by 4 bases and J by 6 bases, with 9 bases of the junction left unmatched. The CDR3 is made up of 16 amino acids. The CDR3 DNA reads as TGTGCCAGCAGTTCCCAAACAGGGACAGGGGGCGATGGCTACACCTTC. It is translated as CASSSQTGTGGDGYTF.

The CDR3 region is CASSNGLAGPYTQYF. The DNA of the CDR3 is TGTGCCAGCAGCAACGGACTAGCGGGACCATATACGCAGTATTTT. This chain joins TRBV6-4 and TRBJ2-3, with TRBD2 identical over 12 bases. Per the germline V gene, CDR1 is MRHNA and CDR2 is SNTAGT. This CDR3 comprises 15 residues. Trimming cost V 6 bases and J 7 bases; bases outside gene matches: 8.

The CDR3 DNA sequence: TGTGCCAGCAGCCGGCTAGCGGGACCTATCCTTTGGGAGCAGTACTTC. Translated, it gives CASSRLAGPILWEQYF. The rearrangement uses TRBV5-6 and TRBJ2-7; TRBD2 matches 9 bases. The ends lost 4 bases at V and 7 bases at J; junction bases unmatched: 15. CDR3 length: 16 amino acids. Germline V lookup: CDR1 SGHDT, CDR2 YYEEEE.

The V gene is TRBV6-1, the J gene TRBJ1-4; TRBD1 might be the D (6 bases). Germline assignment: CDR1 MNHNS and CDR2 SASEGT. V lost 5 bases, J lost 4 bases, and 14 bases lay in between. The length of the CDR3 is 15 residues. The CDR3 protein is CASSPIDRSNEKLFF. In DNA, the CDR3 is TGTGCCAGCAGTCCGATAGACAGGAGTAATGAAAAACTGTTTTTT.

The chain carries TRBV29-1 and TRBJ1-1, with D possibly being TRBD1 (5 bases). Germline CDR1 is SQVTM and CDR2 is ANQGSEA. This CDR3 has 16 residues. Trimming stripped 6 bases from V and 1 base from J, with 21 bases between. The CDR3, as DNA: TGCAGCGTCGCCCCGGGACCCACTGTCGCGAACACTGAAGCTTTCTTT. Translation: CSVAPGPTVANTEAFF. The entire variable domain, with the rest obtained from reference TRBV29-1 and TRBJ1-1, is as follows: SAVISQKPSRDICQRGTSLTIQCQVDSQVTMMFWYRQQPGQSLTLIATANQGSEATYESGFVIDKFPISRPNLTFSTLTVSNMSPEDSSIYLCSVAPGPTVANTEAFFGQGTRLTVV.

The chain recombines TRBV15 with TRBJ1-5; D is possibly TRBD1 (5 bases). The CDR3 sequence is 17 residues long. Trimming cost V 0 bases and J 6 bases, with 18 bases left between them. Germline CDR1 reads LNHNV; CDR2 reads YYDKDF (reference sequence). The CDR3 nucleotides are TGTGCCACCAGCAGAGATCGCACGCGGGGGATGGGTCAGCCCCAGCATTTT. Translating gives CATSRDRTRGMGQPQHF. Combining the CDR3 with reference TRBV15 and TRBJ1-5 gives the whole variable domain DAMVIQNPRYQVTQFGKPVTLSCSQTLNHNVMYWYQQKSSQAPKLLFHYYDKDFNNEADTPDNFQSRRPNTSFCFLDIRSPGLGDTAMYLCATSRDRTRGMGQPQHFGDGTRLSIL.

The chain employs TRBV6-5 and TRBJ2-2; D possibly corresponds to TRBD2 (5 bases). Between the trimmed V and J ends, which lost 6 bases and 4 bases, there was a span of 15 bases. This CDR3 spans 15 amino acids. Germline assignment: CDR1 MNHEY and CDR2 SVGAGI. In nucleotides, the CDR3 is TGTGCCAGCAGACCCTCACTAGTGCCCACCGGGGAGCTGTTTTTT. Its translation is CASRPSLVPTGELFF.